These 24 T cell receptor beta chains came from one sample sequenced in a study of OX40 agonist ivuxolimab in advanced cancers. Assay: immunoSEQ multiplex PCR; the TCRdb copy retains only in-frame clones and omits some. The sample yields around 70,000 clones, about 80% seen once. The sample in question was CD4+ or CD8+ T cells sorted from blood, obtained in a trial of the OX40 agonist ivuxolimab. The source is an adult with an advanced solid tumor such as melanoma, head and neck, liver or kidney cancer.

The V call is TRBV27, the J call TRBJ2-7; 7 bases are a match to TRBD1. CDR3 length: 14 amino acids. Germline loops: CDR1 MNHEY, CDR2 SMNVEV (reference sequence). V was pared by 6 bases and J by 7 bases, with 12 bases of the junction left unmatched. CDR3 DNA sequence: TGTGCCAGCAGCCTGACAGGGCGAATATTAGAGCAGTACTTC. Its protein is CASSLTGRILEQYF.

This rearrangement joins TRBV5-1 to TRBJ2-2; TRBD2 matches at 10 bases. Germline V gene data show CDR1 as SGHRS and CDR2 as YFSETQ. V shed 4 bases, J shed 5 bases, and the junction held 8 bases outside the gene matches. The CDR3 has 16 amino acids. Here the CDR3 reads CASSLLAGGRTGELFF. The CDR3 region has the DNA TGCGCCAGCAGCCTCTTAGCGGGAGGAAGGACCGGGGAGCTGTTTTTT.

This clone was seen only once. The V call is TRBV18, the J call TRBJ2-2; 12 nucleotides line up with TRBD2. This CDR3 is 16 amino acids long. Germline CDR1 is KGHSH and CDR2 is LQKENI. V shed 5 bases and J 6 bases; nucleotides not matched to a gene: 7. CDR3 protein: CASSSRLAGASGELFF. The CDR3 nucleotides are TGTGCCAGCTCATCAAGACTAGCGGGAGCCTCCGGGGAGCTGTTTTTT.

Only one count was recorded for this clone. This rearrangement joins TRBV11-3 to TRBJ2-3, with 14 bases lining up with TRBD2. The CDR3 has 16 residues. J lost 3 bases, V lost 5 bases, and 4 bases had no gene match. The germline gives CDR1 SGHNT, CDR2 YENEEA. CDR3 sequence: CASSLGLAGDTDTQYF. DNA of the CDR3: TGTGCCAGCAGCCTGGGACTAGCGGGAGATACAGATACGCAGTATTTT.

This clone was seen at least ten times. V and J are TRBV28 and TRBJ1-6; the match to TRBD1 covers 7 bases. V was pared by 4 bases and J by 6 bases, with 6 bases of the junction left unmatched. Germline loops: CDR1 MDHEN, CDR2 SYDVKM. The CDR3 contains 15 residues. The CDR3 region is CASSSLDRANSPLHF. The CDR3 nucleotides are TGTGCCAGCAGTTCCTTAGACAGGGCTAATTCACCCCTCCACTTT. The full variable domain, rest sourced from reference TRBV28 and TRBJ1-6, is DVKVTQSSRYLVKRTGEKVFLECVQDMDHENMFWYRQDPGLGLRLIYFSYDVKMKEKGDIPEGYSVSREKKERFSLILESASTNQTSMYLCASSSLDRANSPLHFGNGTRLTVT.

This CDR3 is CASSFRTADYEQYF. The CDR3 nucleotides are TGTGCCAGCAGCTTTAGGACGGCTGACTACGAGCAGTACTTC. The rearrangement links TRBV7-2 to TRBJ2-7; D remains ambiguous. Germline CDR1 and CDR2: SGHTA and FQGNSA. CDR3 size: 14 residues. V lost 3 bases and J lost 3, with 12 bases in between.

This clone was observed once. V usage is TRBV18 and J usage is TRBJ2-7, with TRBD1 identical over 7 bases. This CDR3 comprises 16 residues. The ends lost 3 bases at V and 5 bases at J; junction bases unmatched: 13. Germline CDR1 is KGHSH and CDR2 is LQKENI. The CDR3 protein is CASSPTHRGAPDEQYF. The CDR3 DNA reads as TGTGCCAGCTCACCCACTCACAGGGGTGCCCCCGACGAGCAGTACTTC.

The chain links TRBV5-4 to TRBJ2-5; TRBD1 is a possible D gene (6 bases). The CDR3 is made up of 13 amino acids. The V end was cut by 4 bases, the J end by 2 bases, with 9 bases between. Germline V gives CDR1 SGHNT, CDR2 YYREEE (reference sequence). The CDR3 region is CASSRTEQETQYF. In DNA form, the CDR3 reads TGTGCCAGCAGCCGGACAGAACAAGAGACCCAGTACTTC.

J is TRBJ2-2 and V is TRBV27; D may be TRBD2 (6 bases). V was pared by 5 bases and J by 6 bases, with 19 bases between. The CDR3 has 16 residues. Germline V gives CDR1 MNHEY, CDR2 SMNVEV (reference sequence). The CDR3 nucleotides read TGTGCCAGCAGTCCCTCACCCGGGGGTCAGTCCGGGGAGCTGTTTTTT. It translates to CASSPSPGGQSGELFF.

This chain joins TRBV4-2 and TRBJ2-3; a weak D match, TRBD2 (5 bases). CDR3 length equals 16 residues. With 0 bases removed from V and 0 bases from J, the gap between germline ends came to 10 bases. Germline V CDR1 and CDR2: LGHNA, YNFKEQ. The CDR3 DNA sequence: TGTGCCAGCAGCCAAGAACTCGGCGGGAGCACAGATACGCAGTATTTT. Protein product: CASSQELGGSTDTQYF.

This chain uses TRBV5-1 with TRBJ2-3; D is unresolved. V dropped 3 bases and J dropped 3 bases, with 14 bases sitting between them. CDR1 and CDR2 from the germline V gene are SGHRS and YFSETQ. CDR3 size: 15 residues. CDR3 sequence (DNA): TGCGCCAGCAGCTCCTACAGTAAGAAAACAGATACGCAGTATTTT. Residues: CASSSYSKKTDTQYF.

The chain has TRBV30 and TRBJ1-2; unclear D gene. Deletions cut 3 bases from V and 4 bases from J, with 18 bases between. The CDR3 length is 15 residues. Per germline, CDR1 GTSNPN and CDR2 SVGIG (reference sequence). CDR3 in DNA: TGTGCCTGGAGCGAATCCCCAGGCTTTACCTATGGCTACACCTTC. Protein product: CAWSESPGFTYGYTF.

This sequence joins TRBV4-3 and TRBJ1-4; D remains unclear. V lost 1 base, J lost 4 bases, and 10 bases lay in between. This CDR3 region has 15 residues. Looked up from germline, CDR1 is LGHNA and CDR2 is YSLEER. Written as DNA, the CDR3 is TGCGCCAGCAGCCAAGTTGGCAGCCTTAATGAAAAACTGTTTTTT. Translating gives CASSQVGSLNEKLFF.

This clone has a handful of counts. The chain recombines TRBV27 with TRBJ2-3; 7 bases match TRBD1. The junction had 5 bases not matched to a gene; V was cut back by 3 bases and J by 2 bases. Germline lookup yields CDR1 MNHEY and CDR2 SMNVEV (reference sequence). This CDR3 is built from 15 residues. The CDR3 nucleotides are TGTGCCAGCAGTTTCGGGCAGGGGGTCACAGATACGCAGTATTTT. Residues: CASSFGQGVTDTQYF.

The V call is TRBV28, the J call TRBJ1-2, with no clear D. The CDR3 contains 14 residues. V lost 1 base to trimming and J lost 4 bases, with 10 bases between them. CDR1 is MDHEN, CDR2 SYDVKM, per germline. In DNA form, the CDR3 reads TGTGCCAGCAGTTTATTGAGCAGAGCCTATGGCTACACCTTC. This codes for CASSLLSRAYGYTF.

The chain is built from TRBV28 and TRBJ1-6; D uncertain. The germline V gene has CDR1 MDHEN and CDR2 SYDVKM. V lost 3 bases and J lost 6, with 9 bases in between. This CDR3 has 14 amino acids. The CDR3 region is CASSFVQSNSPLHF. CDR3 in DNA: TGTGCCAGCAGTTTTGTGCAGAGTAATTCACCCCTCCACTTT.

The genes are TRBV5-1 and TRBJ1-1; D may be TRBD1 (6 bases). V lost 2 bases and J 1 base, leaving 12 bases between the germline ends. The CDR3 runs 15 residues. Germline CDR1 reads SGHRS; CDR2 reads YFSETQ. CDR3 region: CASSFMTGTNTEAFF. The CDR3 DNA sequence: TGCGCCAGCAGCTTCATGACAGGAACGAACACTGAAGCTTTCTTT. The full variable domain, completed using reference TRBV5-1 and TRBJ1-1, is KAGVTQTPRYLIKTRGQQVTLSCSPISGHRSVSWYQQTPGQGLQFLFEYFSETQRNKGNFPGRFSGRQFSNSRSEMNVSTLELGDSALYLCASSFMTGTNTEAFFGQGTRLTVV.

The DNA for the CDR3 is TGTGCCAGCAGTTTTGGGGGACAGGGCTACGAGCAGTACTTC. Encoded protein: CASSFGGQGYEQYF. J is TRBJ2-5 and V is TRBV27, with 9 bases fitting TRBD1. The end of the DNA aligns better with TRBJ2-7, so the J call may be wrong. This CDR3 has 14 residues. Germline V gene data show CDR1 as MNHEY and CDR2 as SMNVEV (reference sequence).

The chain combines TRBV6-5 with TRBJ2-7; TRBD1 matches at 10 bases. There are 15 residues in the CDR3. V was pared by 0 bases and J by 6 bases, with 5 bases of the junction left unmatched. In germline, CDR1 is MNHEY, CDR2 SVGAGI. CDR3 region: CASSYSRQGASEQYF. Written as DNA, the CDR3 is TGTGCCAGCAGTTACTCGAGACAGGGGGCGAGCGAGCAGTACTTC.

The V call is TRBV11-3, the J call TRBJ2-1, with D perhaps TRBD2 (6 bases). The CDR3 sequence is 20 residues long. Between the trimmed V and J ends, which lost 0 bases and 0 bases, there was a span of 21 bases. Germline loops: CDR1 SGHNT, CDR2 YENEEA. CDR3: CASSLDLMGLAKSSYNEQFF. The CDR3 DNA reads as TGTGCCAGCAGCTTAGATCTAATGGGGCTAGCGAAGAGCTCCTACAATGAGCAGTTCTTC.

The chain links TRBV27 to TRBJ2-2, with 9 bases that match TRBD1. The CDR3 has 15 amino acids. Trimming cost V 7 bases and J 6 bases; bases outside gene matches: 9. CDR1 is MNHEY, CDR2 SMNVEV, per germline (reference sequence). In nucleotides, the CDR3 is TGTGCCAGCACTCTTCGACAGGGGGTTGCCGGGGAGCTGTTTTTT. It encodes CASTLRQGVAGELFF.

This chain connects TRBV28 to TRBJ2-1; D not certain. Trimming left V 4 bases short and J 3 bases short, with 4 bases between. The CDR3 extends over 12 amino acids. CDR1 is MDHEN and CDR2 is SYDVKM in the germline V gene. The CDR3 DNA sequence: TGTGCCAGCAGTTATGTCTACAATGAGCAGTTCTTC. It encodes CASSYVYNEQFF.

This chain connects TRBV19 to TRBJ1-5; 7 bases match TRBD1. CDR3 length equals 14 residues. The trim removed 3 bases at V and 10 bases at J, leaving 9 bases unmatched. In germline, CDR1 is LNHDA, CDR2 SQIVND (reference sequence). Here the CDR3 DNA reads TGTGCCAGTAGTATCCGGGACAGCCTAGGACCCCAGCATTTT. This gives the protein CASSIRDSLGPQHF. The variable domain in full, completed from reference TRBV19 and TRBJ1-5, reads DGGITQSPKYLFRKEGQNVTLSCEQNLNHDAMYWYRQDPGQGLRLIYYSQIVNDFQKGDIAEGYSVSREKKESFPLTVTSAQKNPTAFYLCASSIRDSLGPQHFGDGTRLSIL.

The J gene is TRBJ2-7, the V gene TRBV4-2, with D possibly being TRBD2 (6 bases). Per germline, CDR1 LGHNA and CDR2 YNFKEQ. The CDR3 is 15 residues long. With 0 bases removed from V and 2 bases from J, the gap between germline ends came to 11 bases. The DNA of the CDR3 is TGTGCCAGCAGCCAAGATTGGGGGGTCGCCTACGAGCAGTACTTC. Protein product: CASSQDWGVAYEQYF.